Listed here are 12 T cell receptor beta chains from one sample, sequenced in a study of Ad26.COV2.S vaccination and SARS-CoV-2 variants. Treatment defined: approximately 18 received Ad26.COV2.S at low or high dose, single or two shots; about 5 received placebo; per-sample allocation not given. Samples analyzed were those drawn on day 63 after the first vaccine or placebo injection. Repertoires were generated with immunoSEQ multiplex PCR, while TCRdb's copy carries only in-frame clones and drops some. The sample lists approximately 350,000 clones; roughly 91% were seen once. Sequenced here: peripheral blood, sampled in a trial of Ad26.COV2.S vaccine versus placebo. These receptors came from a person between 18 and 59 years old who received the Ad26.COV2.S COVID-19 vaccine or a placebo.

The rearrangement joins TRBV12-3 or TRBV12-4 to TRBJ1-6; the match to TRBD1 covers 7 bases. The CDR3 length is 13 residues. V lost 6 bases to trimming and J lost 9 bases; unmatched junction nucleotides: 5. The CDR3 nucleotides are TGTGCCAGCAGCTACCGACAGGGTTCACCCCTCCACTTT. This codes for CASSYRQGSPLHF.

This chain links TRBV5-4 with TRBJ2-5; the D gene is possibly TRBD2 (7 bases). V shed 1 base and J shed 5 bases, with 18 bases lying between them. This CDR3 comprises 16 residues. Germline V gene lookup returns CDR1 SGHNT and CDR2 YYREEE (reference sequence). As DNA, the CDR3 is TGTGCCAGCAGCTTGAGTGCGGGGGCGCCGGGGGAGACCCAGTACTTC. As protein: CASSLSAGAPGETQYF.

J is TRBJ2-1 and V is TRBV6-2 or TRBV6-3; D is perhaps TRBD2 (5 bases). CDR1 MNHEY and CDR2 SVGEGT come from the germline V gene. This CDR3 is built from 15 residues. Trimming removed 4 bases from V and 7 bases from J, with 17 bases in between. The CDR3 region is CASSWYEGGLNEQFF. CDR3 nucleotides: TGTGCCAGCAGTTGGTACGAGGGCGGGTTAAATGAGCAGTTCTTC.

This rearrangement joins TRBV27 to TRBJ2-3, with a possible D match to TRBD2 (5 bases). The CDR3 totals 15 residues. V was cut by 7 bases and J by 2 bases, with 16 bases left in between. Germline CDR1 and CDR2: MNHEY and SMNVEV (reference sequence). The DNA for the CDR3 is TGTGCCAGCACGGAGAGAGGGTTGTCCACAGATACGCAGTATTTT. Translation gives CASTERGLSTDTQYF.

The CDR3 region has the DNA TGTGCCAGCAGCGATGGACAGGGCGTGCATGGCTACACCTTC. As protein: CASSDGQGVHGYTF. The genes are TRBV7-2 and TRBJ1-2; 8 nucleotides line up with TRBD1. The germline V gene encodes CDR1 SGHTA and CDR2 FQGNSA. The length of the CDR3 is 14 residues. The V and J ends lost 5 bases and 6 bases, in that order; junction bases with no gene match: 8.

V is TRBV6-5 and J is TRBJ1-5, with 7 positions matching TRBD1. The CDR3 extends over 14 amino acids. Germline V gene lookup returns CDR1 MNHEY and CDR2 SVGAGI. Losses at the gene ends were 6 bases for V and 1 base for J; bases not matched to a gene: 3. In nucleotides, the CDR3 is TGTGCCAGCAGGAAGACAGGGAGCAATCAGCCCCAGCATTTT. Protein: CASRKTGSNQPQHF.

This chain's CDR3 is CASSRRGKGGQPQHF. The DNA of the CDR3 is TGTGCCAGCAGCCGCAGAGGGAAGGGCGGTCAGCCCCAGCATTTT. This sequence joins TRBV5-6 and TRBJ1-5, with no clear D. Germline CDR1 and CDR2: SGHDT and YYEEEE. V dropped 4 bases and J dropped 6 bases, with 17 bases sitting between them. This CDR3 is 15 amino acids long.

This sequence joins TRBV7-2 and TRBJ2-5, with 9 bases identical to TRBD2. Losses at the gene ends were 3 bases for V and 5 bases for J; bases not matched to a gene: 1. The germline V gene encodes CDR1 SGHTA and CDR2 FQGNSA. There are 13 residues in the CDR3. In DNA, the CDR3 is TGTGCCAGCAGCTTCGCGGGAGGGGAGACCCAGTACTTC. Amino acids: CASSFAGGETQYF.

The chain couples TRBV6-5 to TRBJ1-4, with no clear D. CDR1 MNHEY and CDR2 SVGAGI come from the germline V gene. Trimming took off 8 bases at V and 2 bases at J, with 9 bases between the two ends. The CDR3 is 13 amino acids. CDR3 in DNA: TGTGCCAGCTCCCGGGCGACTAATGAAAAACTGTTTTTT. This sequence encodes CASSRATNEKLFF.

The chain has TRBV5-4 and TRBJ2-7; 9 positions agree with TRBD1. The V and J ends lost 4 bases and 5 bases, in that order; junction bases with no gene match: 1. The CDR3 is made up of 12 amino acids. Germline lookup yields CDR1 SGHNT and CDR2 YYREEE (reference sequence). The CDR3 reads CASSRQGDEQYF. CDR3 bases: TGTGCCAGCAGCCGACAGGGGGACGAGCAGTACTTC.

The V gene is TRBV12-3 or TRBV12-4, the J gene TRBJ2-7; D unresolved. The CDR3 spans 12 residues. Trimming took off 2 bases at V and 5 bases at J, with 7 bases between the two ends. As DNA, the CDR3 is TGTGCCAGCAGTTTAAGTAGGGACGAGCAGTACTTC. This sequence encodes CASSLSRDEQYF.

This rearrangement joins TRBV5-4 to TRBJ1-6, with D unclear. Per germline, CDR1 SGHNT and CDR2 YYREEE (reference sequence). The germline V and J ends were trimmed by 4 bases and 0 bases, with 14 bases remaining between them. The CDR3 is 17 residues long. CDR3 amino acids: CASSPYGSISYNSPLHF. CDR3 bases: TGTGCCAGCAGCCCGTATGGATCCATCTCCTATAATTCACCCCTCCACTTT. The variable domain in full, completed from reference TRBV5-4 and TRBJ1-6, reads ETGVTQSPTHLIKTRGQQVTLRCSSQSGHNTVSWYQQALGQGPQFIFQYYREEENGRGNFPPRFSGLQFPNYSSELNVNALELDDSALYLCASSPYGSISYNSPLHFGNGTRLTVT.